The 5 T cell receptor beta chains presented below share a single source sample, sequenced in a study of identical twins. TCRdb used MiXCR to reprocess the 5' RACE reads, holding one entry per CDR3 protein. Of hundreds of thousands of distinct CDR3 sequences listed, 5.5% to 7% are singletons. In addition, the sample was reused for a study of yellow fever vaccine responses in identical twins.

The sequenced material came from memory (CD45RO+) T cells sorted from blood. These receptors were collected from a young woman in good health.

CDR3 loop: CASSLDRTGTNEQFF. CDR3 in DNA: TGTGCCAGCAGCTTAGACCGGACAGGGACGAATGAGCAGTTCTTC. The chain couples TRBV11-2 to TRBJ2-1, with 8 bases matching TRBD1. The J segment lost 7 bases and the V segment lost 0 bases, leaving 5 bases of the junction unmatched. CDR1 and CDR2 from the germline V gene are SGHAT and FQNNGV. CDR3 length equals 15 residues.

This clonotype was detected only a few times. The chain joins TRBV28 to TRBJ2-7; D is possibly TRBD1 (6 bases). With 5 bases removed from V and 2 bases from J, the gap between germline ends came to 13 bases. Germline loops: CDR1 MDHEN, CDR2 SYDVKM. The CDR3 sequence is 14 residues long. The DNA of the CDR3 is TGTGCCAGCAGTCCCCAGACAGGAACCTACGAGCAGTACGTC. Its translation: CASSPQTGTYEQYV.

This clonotype was observed many times. CDR3 in amino acids: CASSERQGSNEQYF. The CDR3 coding sequence is TGTGCCAGCAGCGAAAGACAGGGGTCCAACGAGCAGTACTTC. The chain employs TRBV7-9 and TRBJ2-7, with 8 positions matching TRBD1. The CDR3 length is 14 residues. J gave up 5 bases and V 5 bases, and 8 bases lay outside the gene matches. Germline V gene lookup returns CDR1 SEHNR and CDR2 FQNEAQ (reference sequence).

This clonotype was counted ten times or more. This sequence joins TRBV10-3 and TRBJ1-1; weak D call: TRBD1 (5 bases). CDR3 size: 16 residues. V lost 1 base to trimming and J lost 1 base, with 13 bases between them. Germline CDR1 reads ENHRY; CDR2 reads SYGVKD. CDR3 residues: CAISEWKRGRNTEAFF. CDR3 DNA: TGTGCCATCAGTGAGTGGAAAAGGGGAAGGAACACTGAAGCTTTCTTT.

Notes on this clonotype: This may stem from a read error, because a much larger clone lies one nucleotide away. V gene TRBV6-4 combines with J gene TRBJ2-1, with a possible D match to TRBD1 (5 bases). The length of the CDR3 is 15 residues. Germline V CDR1 and CDR2: MRHNA, SNTAGT. Written as DNA, the CDR3 is TGTGCCAGCAATGACGGGTCAGGGTCCTACAATGAGCAGTTCTTC. Encoded protein: CASNDGSGSYNEQFF.